A selection of T cell receptor beta chains follows, all from one sample in a study of blood T cell repertoires in COVID-19. Method: immunoSEQ multiplex PCR; TCRdb's copy keeps in-frame clones and lacks some. The sample holds 120,000 to 150,000 clones, approximately 80% seen once. Material: peripheral blood. These receptor sequences come from a human donor with acute or convalescent COVID-19. The donor label of this sample is uncertain. Each CDR3 is given with its conserved first and last residue. A D gene is named only where the DNA matches it firmly. Only some rows state a clone size, as once, few, many or a class for expanded clones.

v_gene: TRBV5-1
j_gene: TRBJ2-7
abundance: -
d_gene: TRBD1
CDR3nt: TGCGCCAGCAGCTTCGGACAGGGGGCGGTCGAGCAGTACTTC
CDR3aa: CASSFGQGAVEQYF

v_gene: TRBV5-1
j_gene: TRBJ2-1
abundance: -
d_gene: -
CDR3nt: TGCGCCAGCAGCTTTAACCTAAATGAGCAGTTCTTC
CDR3aa: CASSFNLNEQFF

v_gene: TRBV5-1
j_gene: TRBJ1-3
abundance: -
d_gene: TRBD1
CDR3nt: TGCGCCAGCAGCCCGTCAGGGGGAAGTGGAAACACCATATATTTT
CDR3aa: CASSPSGGSGNTIYF

v_gene: TRBV4-1
j_gene: TRBJ2-2
abundance: -
d_gene: -
CDR3nt: TGCGCCAGCAGCCAGGGGCCTTTCGCGGAAGGCGGGGAGCTGTTTTTT
CDR3aa: CASSQGPFAEGGELFF

v_gene: TRBV6-6
j_gene: TRBJ1-2
abundance: few
d_gene: -
CDR3nt: TGTGCCAGCAGTCCACCCCAAGGGGATGGCTACACCTTC
CDR3aa: CASSPPQGDGYTF

v_gene: TRBV2
j_gene: TRBJ2-5
abundance: -
d_gene: TRBD2
CDR3nt: TGTGCCAGCTTTTTTGCCGGACTAGTCGGCCCGAGTGGAGAGACCCAGTACTTC
CDR3aa: CASFFAGLVGPSGETQYF

v_gene: TRBV29-1
j_gene: TRBJ1-3
abundance: -
d_gene: TRBD1
CDR3nt: TGCAGCGTGGGACAGGGAGGGACTGGAAACACCATATATTTT
CDR3aa: CSVGQGGTGNTIYF

v_gene: TRBV2
j_gene: TRBJ2-2
abundance: -
d_gene: -
CDR3nt: TGTGCCAGCAGCGACAGCCCGAACACCGGGGAGCTGTTTTTT
CDR3aa: CASSDSPNTGELFF

v_gene: TRBV19
j_gene: TRBJ1-2
abundance: -
d_gene: TRBD1
CDR3nt: TGTGCCAGTAGTGCCCCGGGACAGTTTTATGGCTACACCTTC
CDR3aa: CASSAPGQFYGYTF

v_gene: TRBV5-4
j_gene: TRBJ1-6
abundance: few
d_gene: -
CDR3nt: TGTGCCAGCAGCCCCGCCGGCGGTTATAATTCACCCCTCCACTTT
CDR3aa: CASSPAGGYNSPLHF

v_gene: TRBV6-1
j_gene: TRBJ1-5
abundance: -
d_gene: -
CDR3nt: TGTGCCAGCAGTGAAATCCGTAATCAGCCCCAGCATTTT
CDR3aa: CASSEIRNQPQHF

v_gene: TRBV10-3
j_gene: TRBJ2-2
abundance: once
d_gene: -
CDR3nt: TGTGCCATCAACGGAGGGGCGAACACCGGGGAGCTGTTTTTT
CDR3aa: CAINGGANTGELFF

v_gene: TRBV15
j_gene: TRBJ2-3
abundance: -
d_gene: TRBD2
CDR3nt: TGTGCCACCAGCAGAGATCGTCGAAGCGGGGATTCGACAGATACGCAGTATTTT
CDR3aa: CATSRDRRSGDSTDTQYF

v_gene: TRBV27
j_gene: TRBJ1-2
abundance: -
d_gene: TRBD1
CDR3nt: TGTGCCAGCAGTCCCGGGACAGGAAGTTCGGATGGCTACACCTTC
CDR3aa: CASSPGTGSSDGYTF

v_gene: TRBV5-1
j_gene: TRBJ1-2
abundance: -
d_gene: -
CDR3nt: TGCGCCAGCAGCTTGGCGGGAGGGTCGAACTATGGCTACACCTTC
CDR3aa: CASSLAGGSNYGYTF

v_gene: TRBV19
j_gene: TRBJ2-2
abundance: -
d_gene: TRBD2
CDR3nt: TGTGCCAGTACCTCCCTAACGGGGGGGCGCAACGCCGGGGAGCTGTTTTTT
CDR3aa: CASTSLTGGRNAGELFF

v_gene: TRBV9
j_gene: TRBJ1-2
abundance: -
d_gene: -
CDR3nt: TGTGCCAGCAGCGTAGTCGGAGGGAACTATGGCTACACCTTC
CDR3aa: CASSVVGGNYGYTF

v_gene: TRBV2
j_gene: TRBJ2-6
abundance: once
d_gene: TRBD1
CDR3nt: TGTGCCAGCAGTGGGACAGGGACCTCTGGGGCCAACGTCCTGACTTTC
CDR3aa: CASSGTGTSGANVLTF

v_gene: TRBV5-1
j_gene: TRBJ2-7
abundance: -
d_gene: TRBD1
CDR3nt: TGCGCCAGCAGCCCCCGGACAGGACCGTACGAGCAGTACTTC
CDR3aa: CASSPRTGPYEQYF

v_gene: TRBV30
j_gene: TRBJ1-6
abundance: -
d_gene: -
CDR3nt: TGTGCCTGGAGCCGAGAAACAGGCCATAATTCACCCCTCCACTTT
CDR3aa: CAWSRETGHNSPLHF

v_gene: TRBV28
j_gene: TRBJ1-5
abundance: -
d_gene: -
CDR3nt: TGTGCCAGCAGATCCGGACACTTTAGCAATCAGCCCCAGCATTTT
CDR3aa: CASRSGHFSNQPQHF

v_gene: TRBV27
j_gene: TRBJ2-1
abundance: once
d_gene: -
CDR3nt: TGTGCCAGCAGTTTAGGTCCCACAGGATACAATGAGCAGTTCTTC
CDR3aa: CASSLGPTGYNEQFF

v_gene: TRBV27
j_gene: TRBJ1-1
abundance: -
d_gene: -
CDR3nt: TGTGCCAGCAGTTTCGGTCTAACGAACACTGAAGCTTTCTTT
CDR3aa: CASSFGLTNTEAFF

v_gene: TRBV11-2
j_gene: TRBJ2-5
abundance: -
d_gene: -
CDR3nt: TGTGCCAGCAGCTTAGATGGCCGGGTCCGGGAGACCCAGTACTTC
CDR3aa: CASSLDGRVRETQYF

v_gene: TRBV18
j_gene: TRBJ1-2
abundance: -
d_gene: TRBD1
CDR3nt: TGTGCCAGCTCGCCAGGGACAGGACGAGGTCGCGGCTACACCTTC
CDR3aa: CASSPGTGRGRGYTF

v_gene: TRBV19
j_gene: TRBJ2-5
abundance: -
d_gene: -
CDR3nt: TGTGCCAGTAGTCCGGGGGTTATAACGATGGAGACCCAGTACTTC
CDR3aa: CASSPGVITMETQYF

v_gene: TRBV27
j_gene: TRBJ2-6
abundance: once
d_gene: -
CDR3nt: TGTGCCAGCAGTCTACAGTACTCTGGGGCCAACGTCCTGACTTTC
CDR3aa: CASSLQYSGANVLTF

v_gene: TRBV6-5
j_gene: TRBJ1-2
abundance: -
d_gene: TRBD1
CDR3nt: TGTGCCAGCAGGGGACAGCTTAACTATGGCTACACCTTC
CDR3aa: CASRGQLNYGYTF

v_gene: TRBV9
j_gene: TRBJ2-1
abundance: -
d_gene: -
CDR3nt: TGTGCCAGCAGCGGGTCCCCCAGTAATGAGCAGTTCTTC
CDR3aa: CASSGSPSNEQFF

v_gene: TRBV6-5
j_gene: TRBJ2-3
abundance: -
d_gene: -
CDR3nt: TGTGCCAGCAGTTACTCCCAAGCACAGAGAACGCAGTATTTT
CDR3aa: CASSYSQAQRTQYF

v_gene: TRBV7-9
j_gene: TRBJ1-4
abundance: -
d_gene: -
CDR3nt: TGTGCCAGCAGCCCCACAGGGAGCGAAAAACTGTTTTTT
CDR3aa: CASSPTGSEKLFF

v_gene: TRBV18
j_gene: TRBJ1-1
abundance: -
d_gene: -
CDR3nt: TGTGCCAGCTCACCACAGGCGGGTGAGAAAGCTTTCTTT
CDR3aa: CASSPQAGEKAFF

v_gene: TRBV6-1
j_gene: TRBJ1-4
abundance: -
d_gene: -
CDR3nt: TGTGCCAGCAGTGAACAGAGAGGAGGGGTCGAAAAACTGTTTTTT
CDR3aa: CASSEQRGGVEKLFF

v_gene: TRBV10-3
j_gene: TRBJ2-1
abundance: -
d_gene: -
CDR3nt: TGTGCCTCACACGGGGGGCTACAATCAGGCGAGCAGTTCTTC
CDR3aa: CASHGGLQSGEQFF

v_gene: TRBV11-2
j_gene: TRBJ1-2
abundance: -
d_gene: -
CDR3nt: TGTGCCAGCAGCTTAGGTAGGGGCTTGTACTATGGCTACACCTTC
CDR3aa: CASSLGRGLYYGYTF

v_gene: TRBV7-8
j_gene: TRBJ1-1
abundance: -
d_gene: -
CDR3nt: TGTGCCAGCAGCATGGGACTTCCGAACACTGAAGCTTTCTTT
CDR3aa: CASSMGLPNTEAFF

v_gene: TRBV27
j_gene: TRBJ1-2
abundance: -
d_gene: -
CDR3nt: TGTGCCAGCTATGCTGACCCTAGGGGCTACACCTTC
CDR3aa: CASYADPRGYTF

v_gene: TRBV14
j_gene: TRBJ1-2
abundance: -
d_gene: -
CDR3nt: TGTGCCAGCAGCCAATCCCAGACAGCTAACTATGGCTACACCTTC
CDR3aa: CASSQSQTANYGYTF

v_gene: TRBV7-2
j_gene: TRBJ2-1
abundance: -
d_gene: -
CDR3nt: TGTGCCAGCAGCTTAGGGGGCGGCTCCTACAATGAGCAGTTCTTC
CDR3aa: CASSLGGGSYNEQFF

v_gene: TRBV3-1/TRBV3-2
j_gene: TRBJ2-3
abundance: -
d_gene: -
CDR3nt: TGTGCCAGCAGCCAATGGGGGGAGAGGGGCGCGGAGTATTTT
CDR3aa: CASSQWGERGAEYF

v_gene: TRBV9
j_gene: TRBJ2-3
abundance: -
d_gene: -
CDR3nt: TGTGCCAGCACCCTTGGTGCGGGGCGCGAATTCACAGATACGCAGTATTTT
CDR3aa: CASTLGAGREFTDTQYF

v_gene: TRBV2
j_gene: TRBJ2-3
abundance: -
d_gene: TRBD2
CDR3nt: TGTGCCAGCACCCCCCTATCGGGACTAGGTGCAGATACGCAGTATTTT
CDR3aa: CASTPLSGLGADTQYF

v_gene: TRBV10-2
j_gene: TRBJ1-2
abundance: -
d_gene: -
CDR3nt: TGCGCCACCCAGTCGGGGTATGGCTACACCTTC
CDR3aa: CATQSGYGYTF

v_gene: TRBV3-1/TRBV3-2
j_gene: TRBJ2-1
abundance: -
d_gene: TRBD2
CDR3nt: TGTGCCAGCAGCCAAATGGCGGGGGGTTCCTACAATGAGCAGTTCTTC
CDR3aa: CASSQMAGGSYNEQFF

v_gene: TRBV2
j_gene: TRBJ2-1
abundance: -
d_gene: TRBD2
CDR3nt: TGTGCCAGCAGAGGGACTAGCGGGGTCTATGAGCAGTTCTTC
CDR3aa: CASRGTSGVYEQFF

v_gene: TRBV9
j_gene: TRBJ1-1
abundance: -
d_gene: -
CDR3nt: TGTGCCAGCAGCGTAGCTGGGGGCAGCAACACTGAAGCTTTCTTT
CDR3aa: CASSVAGGSNTEAFF

v_gene: TRBV20-1
j_gene: TRBJ1-2
abundance: -
d_gene: -
CDR3nt: TGCAGTGCTAGTGCGGGGAACTATGGCTACACCTTC
CDR3aa: CSASAGNYGYTF

v_gene: TRBV2
j_gene: TRBJ1-2
abundance: -
d_gene: TRBD1
CDR3nt: TGTGCCAGCATCCCAAGAGGGACAGGGTATGGCTACACCTTC
CDR3aa: CASIPRGTGYGYTF

v_gene: TRBV11-3
j_gene: TRBJ1-1
abundance: -
d_gene: -
CDR3nt: TGTGCCAGCAGCTCAGGGGTCGAAGCTTTCTTT
CDR3aa: CASSSGVEAFF